The rows below give T cell receptor beta chains drawn from one sample of a study of human T cells and chemical hapten exposure. A single record per CDR3 protein comes from TCRdb applying MiXCR to the RACE reads. The table includes over 65,000 distinct CDR3 sequences, roughly a tenth detected once. Sequencing was performed on whole blood, taken in connection with sensitization to the hapten diphenylcyclopropenone (DPC). The receptors were sampled from a woman between 45 and 65 years old with alopecia areata. Some clones in this sample may be carry-over from other donors' samples. Each CDR3 is given with its conserved first and last residue. D genes are given only for firm matches. Some rows mark clone size as missing; the rest say once, few, many or name a class of expanded clone.

clone_size	v_call	j_call	d_call	cdr3_nt	cdr3_aa
few	TRBV7-9	TRBJ2-4	-	TGTGCCAGCAGCTTAGGATCACCTAAAAACATTCAGTACTTC	CASSLGSPKNIQYF
few	TRBV7-2	TRBJ2-3	-	TGTGCCAGCAGCGGTGGTGGAGATACGCAGTATTTT	CASSGGGDTQYF
few	TRBV6-6	TRBJ2-3	-	TGTGCCAGCAGCCGACACACAGATACGCAGTATTTT	CASSRHTDTQYF
-	TRBV20-1	TRBJ2-1	-	TGCAGTGCTAGAGTCGGCGCCTCCACCTACAATGAGCAGTTCTTC	CSARVGASTYNEQFF
few	TRBV4-1	TRBJ1-2	TRBD1	TGCGCCAGCAGCACCTCCCGACAGGGAGGAAGGGGCTACACCTTC	CASSTSRQGGRGYTF
many	TRBV29-1	TRBJ2-3	TRBD1	TGCAGCGTTACCGGGACAGGGATACCAGATACGCAGTATTTT	CSVTGTGIPDTQYF
many	TRBV6-5	TRBJ1-1	-	TGTGCCAGCAGCCAACCCACAGATAGGAACACTGAAGCTTTCTTT	CASSQPTDRNTEAFF
many	TRBV27	TRBJ2-5	-	TGTGCCAGCAGGCCTTACCTCGCCCTTGAGGCCCAGTACTTC	CASRPYLALEAQYF
few	TRBV15	TRBJ1-6	-	TGTGCCACCAGCATCGGGTACTCCTATAATTCACCCCTCCACTTT	CATSIGYSYNSPLHF
-	TRBV6-5	TRBJ2-2	-	TGTGCCAGCAGTCTGGACAGTCATACGAACACCGGGGAGCTGTTTTTT	CASSLDSHTNTGELFF
few	TRBV28	TRBJ1-2	-	TGTGCCAGCATGGGGAACTATGGCTACACCTTC	CASMGNYGYTF
-	TRBV12-3/TRBV12-4	TRBJ1-3	-	TGTGCCAGCAGTCCCCGTCCAGAAATATCTGGAAACACCATATATTTT	CASSPRPEISGNTIYF
few	TRBV11-2	TRBJ1-6	-	TGTGCCAGCAGCTCACCCGAATGGGGGAGTTTTTCACCCCTCCACTTT	CASSSPEWGSFSPLHF
-	TRBV18	TRBJ1-1	TRBD1	TGTGCCAGCTCACCCCCTGACAGGGACACTGAAGCTTTCTTT	CASSPPDRDTEAFF
-	TRBV20-1	TRBJ2-5	TRBD2	TGCAGTGCTAGAGATCGCACAGCGGGAATGCAAGAGACCCAGTACTTC	CSARDRTAGMQETQYF
many	TRBV3-1	TRBJ2-6	-	TGTGCCAGCAGCGGGGGGACTGAAAGCTCTGGGGCCAACGTCCTGACTTTC	CASSGGTESSGANVLTF
-	TRBV21-1	TRBJ2-3	-	TGTGCCAGCGCTTCCGTAACTAGCACAGATACGCAGTATTTT	CASASVTSTDTQYF
few	TRBV5-5	TRBJ2-1	TRBD2	TGTGCCAGCAGCCTGCTGATGGGGGAGGGTGAGCAGTTCTTC	CASSLLMGEGEQFF
many	TRBV6-6	TRBJ2-1	TRBD1	TGTGCCAGCAGATTCCGGGACAGCTCCTACAATGAGCAGTTCTTC	CASRFRDSSYNEQFF
few	TRBV12-3/TRBV12-4	TRBJ1-2	-	TGTGCCAGCAGTTTACCTACAGGGAATTCATTTGGGGGCTACACCTTC	CASSLPTGNSFGGYTF
many	TRBV20-1	TRBJ2-5	TRBD2	TGCAGTGCTAATCTAGCGGGACTCCAAGAGACCCAGTACTTC	CSANLAGLQETQYF
few	TRBV7-2	TRBJ1-1	-	TGTGCCAGCAGCTTAGTGGGCCCCTCGAACACTGAAGCTTTCTTT	CASSLVGPSNTEAFF
few	TRBV20-1	TRBJ2-3	TRBD2	TGCAGTGCTAGTCGAACTAGCGGGATTACCACAGATACGCAGTATTTT	CSASRTSGITTDTQYF
-	TRBV7-9	TRBJ2-7	-	TGTGCCAGCGGCTTACCCCATGAAAGTTACGAGCAGTACTTC	CASGLPHESYEQYF
many	TRBV29-1	TRBJ2-1	TRBD1	TGCAGCGTTGGACAGGGCGGGAATGAGCAGTTCTTC	CSVGQGGNEQFF
few	TRBV3-1	TRBJ2-1	-	TGTGCCAGCAGCCGCCCTCTCCAACCGGGGACAAGGTTCTTC	CASSRPLQPGTRFF
many	TRBV18	TRBJ1-5	-	TGTGCCAGCTCACCAGCCAATCAGCCCCAGCATTTT	CASSPANQPQHF
few	TRBV11-1	TRBJ1-1	-	TGTGCCAGCACCGGAGCGGGCTTGAACACTGAAGCTTTCTTT	CASTGAGLNTEAFF
-	TRBV11-2	TRBJ1-6	-	TGTGCCAGCAGCCGCGGCATCGGACGGTATTCACCCCTCCACTTT	CASSRGIGRYSPLHF
few	TRBV7-9	TRBJ1-5	TRBD1	TGTGCCAGCAGCCCGGCAACAGGGGCGCTTGGCCGCAATCAGCCCCAGCATTTT	CASSPATGALGRNQPQHF
-	TRBV25-1	TRBJ1-3	TRBD1	TGTGCCAGCAGTGATCGACAGGGGGCTCGTGGAAACACCATATATTTT	CASSDRQGARGNTIYF
many	TRBV2	TRBJ2-2	-	TGTGCCAGCAGTGAAGTGAGGGACCGGGAGCTGTTTTTT	CASSEVRDRELFF
many	TRBV7-6	TRBJ1-1	-	TGTGCCAGCAGCGCGGCGAACACTGAAGCTTTCTTT	CASSAANTEAFF
-	TRBV3-1	TRBJ2-4	TRBD2	TGTGCCAGCAGCCCGGGGGGGCTGGCCACCAAAAACATTCAGTACTTC	CASSPGGLATKNIQYF
-	TRBV7-2	TRBJ2-7	-	TGTGCCAGCAGCTCAAGATCCGGGACGTCCTACGAGCAGTACTTC	CASSSRSGTSYEQYF
-	TRBV29-1	TRBJ1-3	TRBD1	TGCAGCGTCGCCGGGACAGGGGGCTTTGGAAACACCATATATTTT	CSVAGTGGFGNTIYF
many	TRBV12-3/TRBV12-4	TRBJ2-2	TRBD2	TGTGCCAGCAGCCTTAGCGGGATGAGGGCCGGGGAGCTGTTTTTT	CASSLSGMRAGELFF
-	TRBV23-1	TRBJ2-3	-	TGCGCCAACAGTCAATCGGAGGGCCCAGATACGCAGTATTTT	CANSQSEGPDTQYF
few	TRBV6-2/TRBV6-3	TRBJ1-1	-	TGTGCCAGCAGGGAAAGGACCGCGAACACTGAAGCTTTCTTT	CASRERTANTEAFF
few	TRBV29-1	TRBJ1-2	TRBD1	TGCAGCGTCGGGAAGACAGGGGGTTACGGCTACACCTTC	CSVGKTGGYGYTF